These T cell receptor beta chains were read from a single sample in a study of regulatory T cells in long-lasting Graves disease. TCRdb redid the calling of the multiplex PCR reads with MiXCR, one entry per CDR3 protein. Here the sample spans fewer than 500,000 distinct CDR3 sequences, 15% to 20% being singletons. The same data also went into a second study, on T cells in Graves' hyperthyroidism and ophthalmopathy.

This specimen consisted of peripheral blood mononuclear cells (PBMCs), obtained at new diagnosis, from a patient treated with antithyroid drugs. These receptor sequences come from a man aged 40-49 years with Graves disease. Both conserved end residues are part of each CDR3. The D gene is left open where the match is weak. Some rows have no size entry. The others give once, few or many, or a class for an expanded clone.

13	NA	TRBV5-1	many	TRBJ2-7	CASSKSGRHEQYF	TGCGCCAGCAGCAAGTCGGGGAGGCACGAGCAGTACTTC
16	NA	TRBV2	many	TRBJ2-5	CASSETVPERQETQYF	TGTGCCAGCAGTGAAACAGTACCGGAAAGACAAGAGACCCAGTACTTC
17	NA	TRBV7-9	NA	TRBJ2-3	CASSLLAAAFGTDTQYF	TGTGCCAGCAGCTTACTTGCGGCGGCCTTCGGCACAGATACGCAGTATTTT
13	NA	TRBV7-2	few	TRBJ1-3	CASSTGIRNTIYF	TGTGCCAGCAGCACGGGCATCAGAAACACCATATATTTT
22	TRBD2	TRBV10-1	NA	TRBJ2-3	CASSVMPLGLRRTRPSTDTQYF	TGCGCCAGCAGCGTAATGCCTCTGGGACTCAGGCGGACTAGACCTAGCACAGATACGCAGTATTTT
12	NA	TRBV29-1	NA	TRBJ2-2	CSFSQGPGELFF	TGCAGCTTCTCGCAGGGGCCCGGGGAGCTGTTTTTT
12	NA	TRBV29-1	few	TRBJ1-2	CSSRGRGDGYTF	TGCAGCTCCCGGGGACGAGGAGATGGCTACACCTTC
18	NA	TRBV6-1	NA	TRBJ2-3	CASSESLGSKGSTDTQYF	TGCGCCAGCAGTGAGTCGTTGGGCAGCAAAGGTAGCACAGATACGCAGTATTTT
13	NA	TRBV12-5	many	TRBJ2-1	CASVPPGYNEQFF	TGTGCTAGTGTCCCCCCCGGTTACAATGAGCAGTTCTTC
14	NA	TRBV7-2	many	TRBJ2-2	CASRLIISSGELFF	TGTGCCAGCAGGCTAATAATCTCTTCCGGGGAGCTGTTTTTT
18	TRBD2	TRBV20-1	many	TRBJ2-1	CSARDQGTSGRNSNEQFF	TGCAGTGCTAGAGATCAGGGGACTAGCGGGAGGAATTCGAATGAGCAGTTCTTC
17	TRBD1	TRBV24-1	many	TRBJ2-2	CATSEHRGRRSKGELFF	TGTGCCACCAGTGAGCACAGGGGGCGCAGGAGCAAAGGGGAGCTGTTTTTT
14	NA	TRBV28	NA	TRBJ2-2	CASSNVGGTGELFF	TGTGCCAGCAGTAACGTGGGTGGTACCGGGGAGCTGTTTTTT
15	TRBD1	TRBV5-1	many	TRBJ1-2	CASSSTGTDFYGYTF	TGCGCCAGCAGCTCTACCGGGACAGACTTCTATGGCTACACCTTC
14	NA	TRBV7-9	few	TRBJ2-1	CASSSYRIYNEQFF	TGTGCCAGCAGCTCTTACAGGATCTACAATGAGCAGTTCTTC
12	NA	TRBV10-3	NA	TRBJ1-4	CAISDLGGELFF	TGTGCCATCAGTGACTTGGGGGGGGAACTGTTTTTT
16	NA	TRBV3-1	many	TRBJ2-5	CASSQGGFHGRETQYF	TGTGCCAGCAGCCAAGGCGGGTTTCATGGTAGAGAGACCCAGTACTTC
12	NA	TRBV29-1	NA	TRBJ2-7	CSVTDGSYEQYF	TGCAGCGTAACGGACGGTTCCTACGAGCAGTACTTC
15	TRBD2	TRBV30	many	TRBJ2-2	CAWSVRLAGAGELFF	TGTGCCTGGAGTGTACGTCTAGCGGGGGCCGGGGAGCTGTTTTTT
19	NA	TRBV9	many	TRBJ2-1	CASSVATGLGRSSYNEQFF	TGTGCCAGCAGCGTAGCTACCGGACTGGGCCGTAGCTCCTACAATGAGCAGTTCTTC
18	TRBD2	TRBV20-1	NA	TRBJ2-3	CSARRLRLAGLLPDTQYF	TGCAGTGCTAGACGCCTACGACTAGCGGGATTACTTCCAGATACGCAGTATTTT
12	TRBD2	TRBV29-1	many	TRBJ2-5	CSSTGEGETQYF	TGCAGCTCAACGGGGGAGGGGGAGACCCAGTACTTC
12	TRBD2	TRBV7-2	few	TRBJ2-5	CASSFAGGTQYF	TGTGCCAGCAGCTTCGCGGGGGGGACCCAGTACTTC
14	NA	TRBV28	few	TRBJ2-7	CASASDGGADEQYF	TGTGCCAGCGCCAGCGATGGGGGCGCGGACGAGCAGTACTTC
13	NA	TRBV7-9	few	TRBJ2-5	CASSPDTQETQYF	TGTGCCAGCAGCCCAGACACCCAAGAGACCCAGTACTTC
10	NA	TRBV20-1	many	TRBJ2-7	CALFRYEQYF	TGCGCGCTATTCCGATACGAGCAGTACTTC
17	TRBD1	TRBV5-1	few	TRBJ2-6	CASSLGQGRSGANVLTF	TGCGCCAGCAGCTTGGGACAGGGCCGCTCTGGGGCCAACGTCCTGACTTTC
12	NA	TRBV7-2	many	TRBJ2-5	CASSTNQETQYF	TGTGCCAGCAGTACGAACCAAGAGACCCAGTACTTC
15	TRBD2	TRBV19	NA	TRBJ2-3	CASRRRDGGTDTQYF	TGTGCCAGTAGACGCCGGGACGGGGGGACAGATACGCAGTATTTT
13	NA	TRBV5-1	many	TRBJ2-7	CASSFRSGDEQYF	TGCGCCAGCAGCTTCCGCAGCGGAGACGAGCAGTACTTC
14	NA	TRBV11-2	many	TRBJ2-2	CASSLTGAVGELFF	TGTGCCAGCAGCTTGACGGGGGCGGTCGGGGAGCTGTTTTTT
18	TRBD2	TRBV7-9	many	TRBJ2-2	CASSPRRTSGTNTGELFF	TGTGCCAGCAGCCCCCGCCGGACTAGCGGGACTAACACCGGGGAGCTGTTTTTT
14	TRBD1	TRBV24-1	NA	TRBJ2-2	CATRMTGDTGELFF	TGTGCCACCAGAATGACAGGGGACACCGGGGAGCTGTTTTTT
13	NA	TRBV7-8	many	TRBJ2-3	CASSEGPPDTQYF	TGTGCCAGCAGCGAGGGACCGCCAGATACGCAGTATTTT
14	NA	TRBV28	NA	TRBJ2-7	CASKSGTAIYEQYF	TGTGCCAGCAAATCCGGGACGGCGATCTACGAGCAGTACTTC
14	NA	TRBV18	NA	TRBJ2-7	CASSHRDASYEQYF	TGTGCCAGCTCACATAGGGACGCCTCCTACGAGCAGTACTTC
14	NA	TRBV19	NA	TRBJ1-1	CASSRQQMNTEAFF	TGTGCCAGTAGTCGACAGCAAATGAACACTGAAGCTTTCTTT
14	NA	TRBV5-1	many	TRBJ2-7	CASSFRDGTYEQYF	TGCGCCAGCAGCTTCCGGGACGGAACCTACGAGCAGTACTTC
16	TRBD1	TRBV20-1	NA	TRBJ1-4	CSASLEPGQGREKLFF	TGCAGTGCCTCCCTCGAACCGGGACAGGGACGGGAAAAACTGTTTTTT
13	NA	TRBV20-1	few	TRBJ1-5	CSAETGDNQPQHF	TGCAGTGCGGAGACAGGTGACAATCAGCCCCAGCATTTT
14	NA	TRBV7-8	NA	TRBJ2-1	CASVTLGDINEQFF	TGTGCCAGCGTTACTCTAGGGGACATCAATGAGCAGTTCTTC
15	NA	TRBV7-8	many	TRBJ2-4	CASSKDGSRANIQYF	TGTGCCAGCAGCAAAGACGGGAGTAGGGCAAACATTCAGTACTTC
15	NA	TRBV12-3/TRBV12-4	few	TRBJ2-7	CASSLAATLLYEQYF	TGTGCCAGCAGTTTAGCGGCTACCCTCCTCTACGAGCAGTACTTC
16	TRBD2	TRBV20-1	NA	TRBJ2-1	CSASSPGTSGYNEQFF	TGCAGTGCCAGCAGCCCCGGGACTAGCGGCTACAATGAGCAGTTCTTC
13	NA	TRBV6-5	NA	TRBJ1-3	CASSYPSGNTIYF	TGTGCCAGCAGTTACCCCTCTGGAAACACCATATATTTT
12	NA	TRBV30	many	TRBJ2-1	CAWRAQGNEQFF	TGTGCCTGGAGAGCTCAAGGCAATGAGCAGTTCTTC
13	NA	TRBV28	many	TRBJ1-1	CASSLYMGTEAFF	TGTGCCAGCAGTTTATACATGGGCACTGAAGCTTTCTTT
14	TRBD1	TRBV28	few	TRBJ1-4	CASRIRDRNEKLFF	TGTGCCAGCAGAATCCGGGACAGGAATGAAAAACTGTTTTTT
16	TRBD2	TRBV5-1	many	TRBJ2-5	CASSLEGAGGQETQYF	TGCGCCAGCAGCTTGGAAGGAGCGGGGGGCCAAGAGACCCAGTACTTC
12	NA	TRBV20-1	NA	TRBJ2-7	CSASVPPYEQYF	TGCAGTGCTAGCGTACCCCCCTACGAGCAGTACTTC
15	NA	TRBV3-1	many	TRBJ2-1	CASSPGSSIYNEQFF	TGTGCCAGCAGTCCAGGGAGTTCCATCTACAATGAGCAGTTCTTC
15	TRBD1	TRBV5-1	few	TRBJ2-7	CASCSGGQGAREQYF	TGCGCCAGCTGCAGTGGGGGACAGGGGGCCCGCGAGCAGTACTTC
12	NA	TRBV5-1	many	TRBJ2-1	CASSLMANEQFF	TGCGCCAGCAGCTTGATGGCCAATGAGCAGTTCTTC
15	TRBD1	TRBV29-1	few	TRBJ2-5	CSVVDRALFTETQYF	TGCAGCGTTGTAGACAGGGCCCTATTTACAGAGACCCAGTACTTC
13	NA	TRBV29-1	many	TRBJ1-2	CSANTDGYYGYTF	TGCAGCGCCAACACCGACGGATACTATGGCTACACCTTC
12	NA	TRBV18	few	TRBJ2-1	CASSPGGTELFF	TGTGCCAGCTCACCTGGAGGGACAGAGCTCTTCTTC
15	TRBD2	TRBV7-6	NA	TRBJ2-7	CASSLAAGGEGEQYF	TGTGCCAGCAGCTTAGCAGCGGGAGGAGAAGGCGAGCAGTACTTC
12	NA	TRBV9	NA	TRBJ2-1	CASSPYLGEQFF	TGTGCCAGCAGCCCCTATCTAGGTGAGCAGTTCTTC
15	TRBD2	TRBV28	few	TRBJ2-1	CASSTPGGRGSEQFF	TGTGCCAGTTCGACCCCGGGCGGGAGAGGGAGTGAGCAGTTCTTC